The 15 T cell receptor beta chains below all came from one sample that was sequenced in a study of T cells in Graves' hyperthyroidism and ophthalmopathy. Authors of the study amplified TCR beta CDR3 regions from RNA transcripts. HTBI primers were employed in a first-round RT-PCR of the TCR CDR3. TCRdb independently ran MiXCR on the multiplex PCR reads; one entry per CDR3 protein. Here the sample spans under 750,000 distinct CDR3 sequences, 18% being singletons. Sequencing input: blood. The receptors come from a woman aged 50 to 60 with Graves' hyperthyroidism that later progressed to Graves' ophthalmopathy.

This chain links TRBV3-1 with TRBJ2-5; D perhaps matches TRBD2 (6 bases). V gave up 2 bases and J gave up 0 bases, with 13 bases separating them. The CDR3 extends over 16 amino acids. Germline CDR1 is LGHDT and CDR2 is YNNKEL (reference sequence). The CDR3 nucleotides read TGTGCCAGCAGCCAATTGGCGGGAAAGTACCAAGAGACCCAGTACTTC. Protein product: CASSQLAGKYQETQYF.

This clonotype was counted at least ten times. V gene TRBV10-1 combines with J gene TRBJ1-1; D is uncertain. From germline, CDR1 is WNHNN and CDR2 SYGVQD (reference sequence). Trimming cost V 0 bases and J 2 bases, with 7 bases left between them. This CDR3 is built from 14 residues. The CDR3 DNA is TGCGCCAGCAGTGAGTCCCCCGTAAACACTGAAGCTTTCTTT. Translation gives CASSESPVNTEAFF.

This clonotype was counted only a few times. The chain couples TRBV12-5 to TRBJ1-2; possible D gene TRBD1, 5 bases. The CDR3 loop spans 13 amino acids. Germline V lookup: CDR1 LGHNT, CDR2 FRNRAP. V dropped 5 bases and J dropped 8 bases, with 15 bases sitting between them. DNA of the CDR3: TGTGCTAGTGGTCAGGGCCCCAGCCGGGGCTACACCTTC. Its protein is CASGQGPSRGYTF. The variable domain in full, completed from reference TRBV12-5 and TRBJ1-2, reads DARVTQTPRHKVTEMGQEVTMRCQPILGHNTVFWYRQTMMQGLELLAYFRNRAPLDDSGMPKDRFSAEMPDATLATLKIQPSEPRDSAVYFCASGQGPSRGYTFGSGTRLTVV.

Ten or more counts support this clonotype. The V call is TRBV19, the J call TRBJ1-5, with D possibly TRBD1 on 5 matching bases. This CDR3 region has 15 residues. Germline lookup yields CDR1 LNHDA and CDR2 SQIVND (reference sequence). Trimming removed 5 bases from V and 3 bases from J, with 14 bases in between. CDR3 residues: CASSVGGANNQPQHF. The DNA for the CDR3 is TGTGCCAGTAGTGTAGGTGGGGCCAACAATCAGCCCCAGCATTTT.

The chain carries TRBV5-4 and TRBJ2-1, with D tentatively TRBD1 (5 bases). Trimming took 0 bases from V and 6 from J, leaving 13 bases between them. The germline CDR1 and CDR2 sequences are SGHNT and YYREEE (reference sequence). The CDR3 has 15 amino acids. The DNA for the CDR3 is TGTGCCAGCAGCTTGGCCAAAGGGGAATTCAATGAGCAGTTCTTC. This gives the protein CASSLAKGEFNEQFF.

Ten or more counts support this clonotype. This chain links TRBV10-3 with TRBJ2-7, with 9 nucleotides matching TRBD1. CDR3 size: 13 residues. Germline V gene sequence: CDR1 ENHRY, CDR2 SYGVKD. The junction had 6 bases not matched to a gene; V was cut back by 10 bases and J by 2 bases. The CDR3 DNA reads TGTGCCACCAAGACAGGGGGGGCCTACGAGCAGTACTTC. Protein sequence: CATKTGGAYEQYF.

This clonotype has only a few counts. The gene calls are TRBV10-3 and TRBJ2-1, with D possibly TRBD2 on 6 matching bases. CDR1 and CDR2 from the germline V gene are ENHRY and SYGVKD. CDR3 length: 15 residues. Between the trimmed V and J ends, which lost 10 bases and 5 bases, there was a span of 21 bases. The CDR3 DNA follows: TGTGCCACCGAGACCGGGACGCGGGACGACAATGAGCAGTTCTTC. It yields the protein CATETGTRDDNEQFF.

This clonotype showed up many times. The chain couples TRBV5-1 to TRBJ2-7; the match to TRBD1 covers 7 bases. The CDR3 covers 14 residues. Germline CDR1 and CDR2: SGHRS and YFSETQ. The J segment lost 6 bases and the V segment lost 2 bases, leaving 8 bases of the junction unmatched. CDR3 sequence: CASSFEGAPLEQYF. CDR3 bases: TGCGCCAGCAGCTTTGAGGGGGCCCCCCTCGAGCAGTACTTC.

Many counts were recorded for this clonotype. The V gene is TRBV12-5, the J gene TRBJ1-1; no clear D. Per germline, CDR1 LGHNT and CDR2 FRNRAP. The V and J ends lost 4 bases and 4 bases respectively, with 13 bases between them. The CDR3 is made up of 14 amino acids. In nucleotides, the CDR3 is TGTGCTAGTGGTTCCGGGGTGGCAGTCACTGAAGCTTTCTTT. It codes for CASGSGVAVTEAFF.

This clonotype has at least ten counts. The V call is TRBV18, the J call TRBJ1-1; no clear D gene. Germline CDR1 reads KGHSH; CDR2 reads LQKENI. Trimming took off 1 base at V and 9 bases at J, with 12 bases between the two ends. CDR3 size: 13 residues. The CDR3 region is CASSPREALQAFF. The CDR3 coding sequence is TGTGCCAGCTCACCACGAGAAGCCCTTCAAGCTTTCTTT.

The rearrangement joins TRBV20-1 to TRBJ2-4, with TRBD2 matching over 8 bases. This CDR3 region has 19 residues. The junction had 15 bases not matched to a gene; V was cut back by 1 base and J by 1 base. Germline V gene lookup returns CDR1 DFQATT and CDR2 SNEGSKA (reference sequence). CDR3 in amino acids: CSARGRELAVGSAKNIQYF. DNA for the CDR3: TGCAGTGCTAGAGGCCGTGAACTAGCGGTGGGAAGCGCCAAAAACATTCAGTACTTC.

This clonotype appeared a few times. This CDR3 reads CAYREGRANEKLFF. The DNA for the CDR3 is TGTGCCTACCGGGAGGGCAGGGCTAATGAAAAACTGTTTTTT. V usage is TRBV30 and J usage is TRBJ1-4; weak D call: TRBD1 (5 bases). The germline gives CDR1 GTSNPN, CDR2 SVGIG (reference sequence). The CDR3 is made up of 14 amino acids. V lost 7 bases and J lost 3, with 15 bases in between.

Points on this clonotype: A much larger clone is a single base away; this may be a read error. This CDR3 reads CASNLRRGKVGYTF. The CDR3 region has the DNA TGTGCCAGCAATTTGCGCAGGGGCAAGGTTGGCTACACCTTC. The rearrangement uses TRBV27 and TRBJ1-2; D might be TRBD1 (6 bases). The V end was cut by 7 bases, the J end by 7 bases, with 19 bases between. Germline CDR1 MNHEY, CDR2 SMNVEV (reference sequence). The CDR3 runs 14 residues.

The V call is TRBV20-1, the J call TRBJ2-1; 7 bases align to TRBD1. This CDR3 contains 14 residues. The V gene end was trimmed by 4 bases and the J gene end by 9 bases; junction bases not matched to a gene: 12. Germline V CDR1 and CDR2: DFQATT, SNEGSKA (reference sequence). The CDR3 loop is CSAIGDSAYGEQFF. CDR3 nucleotides: TGCAGTGCTATAGGGGACAGCGCCTACGGTGAGCAGTTCTTC.

This clonotype was counted between two and nine times. CDR3 DNA sequence: TGTGCCAGCAGTCCTGGAAACAGGGGAGCCAAAAACATTCAGTACTTC. This gives the protein CASSPGNRGAKNIQYF. This chain links TRBV12-3 or TRBV12-4 with TRBJ2-4; 7 bases line up with TRBD1. V lost 5 bases, J lost 0 bases, and 7 bases stayed unmatched. CDR3 length: 16 residues.